The present T cell receptor (beta chain) was sequenced within a study of blood T cell repertoires in COVID-19. Study-wide background: Acute and convalescent COVID-19 samples came from the United States, Italy and Spain.

TCRdb's table, derived via immunoSEQ multiplex PCR, lists solely in-frame clones and lacks some. The table lists about 400,000 clones, around nine tenths of them singletons. V was clipped by 2 bases and J by 5 bases; unmatched bases: 8. Looked up from germline, CDR1 is SGDLS and CDR2 is YYNGEE. The CDR3 runs 15 residues. This TCR derives from a human donor in a cohort sampled during active COVID-19. The V gene is TRBV9, the J gene TRBJ2-5, with TRBD2 matching 8 bases. Sequencing was performed on peripheral blood. CDR3 loop: CASSVGGLAIETQYF. CDR3 nucleotides: TGTGCCAGCAGCGTGGGCGGACTAGCTATCGAGACCCAGTACTTC.